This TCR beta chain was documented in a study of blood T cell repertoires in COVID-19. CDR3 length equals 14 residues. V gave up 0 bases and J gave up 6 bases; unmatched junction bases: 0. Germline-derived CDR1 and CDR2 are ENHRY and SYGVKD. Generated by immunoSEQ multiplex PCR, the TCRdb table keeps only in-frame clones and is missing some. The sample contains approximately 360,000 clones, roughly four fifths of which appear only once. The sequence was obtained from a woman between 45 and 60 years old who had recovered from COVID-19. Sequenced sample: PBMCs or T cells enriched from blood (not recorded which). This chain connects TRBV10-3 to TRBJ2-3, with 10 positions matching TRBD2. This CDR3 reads CAISESGLADTQYF. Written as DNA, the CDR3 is TGTGCCATCAGTGAGTCGGGACTAGCGGATACGCAGTATTTT.